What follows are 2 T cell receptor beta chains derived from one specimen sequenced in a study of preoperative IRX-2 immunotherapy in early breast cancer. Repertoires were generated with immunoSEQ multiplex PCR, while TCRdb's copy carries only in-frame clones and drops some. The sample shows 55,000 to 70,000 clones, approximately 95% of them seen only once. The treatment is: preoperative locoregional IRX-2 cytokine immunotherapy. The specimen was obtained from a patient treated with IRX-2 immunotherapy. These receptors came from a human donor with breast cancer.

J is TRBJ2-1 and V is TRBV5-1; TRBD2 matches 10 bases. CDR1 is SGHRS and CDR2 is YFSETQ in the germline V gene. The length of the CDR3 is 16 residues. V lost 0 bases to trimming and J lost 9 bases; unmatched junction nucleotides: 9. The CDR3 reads CASSLEGASGSPEQFF. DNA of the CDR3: TGCGCCAGCAGCTTGGAAGGGGCTAGCGGGAGTCCTGAGCAGTTCTTC.

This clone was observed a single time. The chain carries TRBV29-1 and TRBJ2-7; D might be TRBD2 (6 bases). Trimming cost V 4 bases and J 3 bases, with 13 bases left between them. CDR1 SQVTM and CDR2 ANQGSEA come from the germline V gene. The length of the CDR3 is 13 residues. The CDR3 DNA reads TGCAGCGTTGGCCGTCCGGGGGTCTACGAGCAGTACTTC. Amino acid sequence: CSVGRPGVYEQYF.